What follows describes a single T cell receptor beta chain. The sample comes from a study of blood T cell repertoires in COVID-19. Study information: The samples span acute and convalescent COVID-19 from the United States, Italy and Spain. T cells, B-cell-depleted T cells, or PBMCs supplied cDNA or gDNA.

Per the authors' pipeline: From reference gene primer amplification, estimates of nucleated cell counts were derived. Measured with immunoSEQ multiplex PCR; TCRdb has only the in-frame clones, and not every one. V, J and clone size reflect that table, while D and trimming were determined from the DNA. The repertoire has tens of thousands of clones, around 91% of them found once; the top ten carry under 10%. Trimming cost V 1 base and J 7 bases; bases outside gene matches: 6. The CDR3 has 15 residues. Germline V gene lookup returns CDR1 MGHDK and CDR2 SYGVNS. The sequencing sample was made of peripheral blood. This receptor was taken from a man aged 30-40 years with active or convalescent COVID-19. The rearrangement links TRBV25-1 to TRBJ2-3; 9 bases agree with TRBD2. CDR3 DNA: TGTGCCAGCAGTGAATTTGGCGGGGGGGGTCATACGCAGTATTTT. It codes for CASSEFGGGGHTQYF.